These T cell receptor beta chains were read from a single sample in a study of human T cells and chemical hapten exposure. MiXCR was run by TCRdb on the RACE reads, yielding one entry per CDR3 protein. The repertoire consists of about 42,000 distinct CDR3 sequences, with approximately 13% occurring once and the leading ten covering under 7.5%. The material sequenced was whole blood, taken in connection with sensitization to the hapten diphenylcyclopropenone (DPC). These receptors all come from a woman in her 30s with alopecia areata. Some clones in this sample may be carry-over from other donors' samples. Each CDR3 is given with its conserved first and last residue. D genes are given only for firm matches. Not every row has a clone size; where given, it reads once, few, many or a size class.

J,size,D,V,DNA,CDR3
TRBJ2-3,NA,NA,TRBV7-2,TGTGCCAGCAGCTCAGTGGGAGATACGCAGTATTTT,CASSSVGDTQYF
TRBJ2-7,few,NA,TRBV7-3,TGTGCCAGCAGCTTAGCAGACGGCGAGCAGTACTTC,CASSLADGEQYF
TRBJ2-5,many,TRBD2,TRBV2,TGTGCCAGCAGCCCTGGACTAGCGGGAGTCGAGACCCAGTACTTC,CASSPGLAGVETQYF
TRBJ2-5,few,NA,TRBV11-2,TGTGCCAGCAGCTTTGGGACGAAGACCCAGTACTTC,CASSFGTKTQYF
TRBJ2-4,NA,NA,TRBV28,TGTGCCAGCAGCCCGAGGGGGGGTCGAGACATTCAGTACTTC,CASSPRGGRDIQYF
TRBJ2-3,few,NA,TRBV29-1,TGCAGCGTTCTGGACGGAAGCACAGATACGCAGTATTTT,CSVLDGSTDTQYF
TRBJ1-5,many,NA,TRBV28,TGTGCCAGCAGACCCACAGGGCTAGACAATCAGCCCCAGCATTTT,CASRPTGLDNQPQHF
TRBJ1-6,many,NA,TRBV9,TGTGCCAGCAGCGTAGGGGGGAATTCACCCCTCCACTTT,CASSVGGNSPLHF
TRBJ1-2,few,TRBD1,TRBV6-5,TGTGCCAGCAGCCCGACAGGGAGGGATGGCTACACCTTC,CASSPTGRDGYTF
TRBJ2-1,few,NA,TRBV28,TGTGCCAGCAGCCGAGTGGGTATCCCGACAGGGAGGGACAATGAGCAGTTCTTC,CASSRVGIPTGRDNEQFF
TRBJ2-3,NA,NA,TRBV20-1,TGCAGTGCTGCTACCGGATTTTTACTAGATGAACCATCTAGCACAGATACGCAGTATTTT,CSAATGFLLDEPSSTDTQYF
TRBJ2-3,NA,TRBD2,TRBV4-2,TGTGCCAGCAGCCAAGAACGGACGACTAGCGGGAGACATACGCAGTATTTT,CASSQERTTSGRHTQYF
TRBJ2-7,NA,NA,TRBV6-2/TRBV6-3,TGTGCCAGCAGTTACAATACTGGACTCCCCTCGGTGGGCGAGCAGTACTTC,CASSYNTGLPSVGEQYF
TRBJ2-2,NA,NA,TRBV2,TGTGCCAGCAGTGGCCGCCCGACGGACCCCGGGGAGCTGTTTTTT,CASSGRPTDPGELFF
TRBJ2-2,NA,TRBD2,TRBV7-9,TGTGCCAGCAGCTCTCTAGCGGGAGTCGCCGGGGAGCTGTTTTTT,CASSSLAGVAGELFF
TRBJ1-5,NA,NA,TRBV27,TGTGCCAGCAGTTTACGTGAGAACAATCAGCCCCAGCATTTT,CASSLRENNQPQHF
TRBJ2-5,NA,TRBD2,TRBV7-9,TGTGCCAGCAGCACACCGGGACTAGTTCGAGAGACCCAGTACTTC,CASSTPGLVRETQYF
TRBJ1-2,many,NA,TRBV4-2,TGTGCCAGCAGCCATCGGGGGCAGCTCTATGGCTACACCTTC,CASSHRGQLYGYTF
TRBJ2-7,NA,NA,TRBV5-5,TGTGCCAGCAGCCAGGGCGAAACCTACGAGCAGTACTTC,CASSQGETYEQYF
TRBJ2-2,many,TRBD2,TRBV6-6,TGTGCCAGCAGTTACAAAACCCCCGGGGAGGGTAGTACCGGGGAGCTGTTTTTT,CASSYKTPGEGSTGELFF
TRBJ1-1,many,NA,TRBV18,TGTGCCAGCTCACCAAATTGGGGGGGCCGAACTGAAGCTTTCTTT,CASSPNWGGRTEAFF
TRBJ2-7,NA,TRBD2,TRBV7-9,TGTGCCAGCAGCTCCAGAAGCGGGAGGGCCGGCTACGAGCAGTACTTC,CASSSRSGRAGYEQYF
TRBJ2-3,NA,NA,TRBV30,TGTGCCTGGACTCCAGGAGGCACAGATACGCAGTATTTT,CAWTPGGTDTQYF
TRBJ1-1,once,NA,TRBV7-8,TGTGCCAGCAGCCCACGGGGAACAGGAATGAACACTGAAGCTTTCTTT,CASSPRGTGMNTEAFF
TRBJ2-7,many,TRBD2,TRBV28,TGTGCCAGCAGTTTCCCAACTAGCGATTACTCCTACGAGCAGTACTTC,CASSFPTSDYSYEQYF
TRBJ2-1,NA,NA,TRBV4-2,TGTGCCAGCAGCCCAAGGGGAGCGGCCAGCTACAATGAGCAGTTCTTC,CASSPRGAASYNEQFF
TRBJ1-4,many,TRBD1,TRBV7-9,TGTGCCAGCAGCAGAAGGGAGAGCAGGGGGAATGAAAAACTGTTTTTT,CASSRRESRGNEKLFF
TRBJ2-1,NA,NA,TRBV29-1,TGCAGCGCCCGGGGTCGGGGTGAGCAGTTCTTC,CSARGRGEQFF
TRBJ2-3,NA,TRBD2,TRBV12-3/TRBV12-4,TGTGCCAGCACCCTAGCGGGAGGTACCAGCACAGATACGCAGTATTTT,CASTLAGGTSTDTQYF
TRBJ2-7,NA,TRBD2,TRBV7-6,TGTGCCAGCAGCCCTCCCGGGACTAGCGGGTACTACGAGCAGTACTTC,CASSPPGTSGYYEQYF
TRBJ2-1,many,TRBD2,TRBV27,TGTGCCAGCAGACCCAAAGCGGGAGGAACCTACAATGAGCAGTTCTTC,CASRPKAGGTYNEQFF
TRBJ1-1,few,NA,TRBV6-2/TRBV6-3,TGTGCCAGCAGTTACTCGACGGGATGGAGGGCTGAAGCTTTCTTT,CASSYSTGWRAEAFF
TRBJ2-5,few,TRBD2,TRBV7-8,TGTGCCAGCAGCCCTGGACTAGCGGAGGAGACCCAGTACTTC,CASSPGLAEETQYF
TRBJ2-1,many,TRBD1,TRBV20-1,TGCAGTGCTAAAAAGTGGGGAACAGGGGACAATGAGCAGTTCTTC,CSAKKWGTGDNEQFF
TRBJ2-1,many,NA,TRBV30,TGTGCCTGGAGCGTCCACCGAGGGGGTTCCTACAATGAGCAGTTCTTC,CAWSVHRGGSYNEQFF
TRBJ2-3,few,NA,TRBV20-1,TGCAGTGCTAGGTCCAACACAGATACGCAGTATTTT,CSARSNTDTQYF
TRBJ2-5,many,NA,TRBV19,TGTGCCACCATCGGAGGGGGCGGCGAGACCCAGTACTTC,CATIGGGGETQYF
TRBJ2-3,many,TRBD1,TRBV7-3,TGTGCCAGCAGCTTTACAGGGGGCGGCCGCACAGATACGCAGTATTTT,CASSFTGGGRTDTQYF
TRBJ2-5,many,NA,TRBV7-2,TGTGCCAGCAGCTTAAGGGGATTCCGTAGCCTCCAAGAGACCCAGTACTTC,CASSLRGFRSLQETQYF
TRBJ1-2,NA,TRBD1,TRBV4-3,TGCGCCAGCAGCCAAGTTGGGGACAGGGGCTATGGCTACACCTTC,CASSQVGDRGYGYTF
TRBJ1-1,NA,NA,TRBV6-2/TRBV6-3,TGTGCCAGCAGTCCGGCCGATTCATCCGTGAACACTGAAGCTTTCTTT,CASSPADSSVNTEAFF
TRBJ2-1,few,TRBD2,TRBV6-2/TRBV6-3,TGTGCCAGCCTAGCGGGGGGACCTTACAATGAGCAGTTCTTC,CASLAGGPYNEQFF
TRBJ2-7,few,TRBD2,TRBV7-9,TGTGCCAGCAGCTTCTACCCACGACTAGCGGGAGCCTCGTCCTACGAGCAGTACTTC,CASSFYPRLAGASSYEQYF
TRBJ2-7,many,NA,TRBV28,TGTGCCAGCAGCCCTGCCGGGGGTCGGCGCTACGAGCAGTACTTC,CASSPAGGRRYEQYF
TRBJ1-2,many,NA,TRBV28,TGTGCCAGCAGTTCACCCCACCCCGGAGGGGTCCGGTATGGCTACACCTTC,CASSSPHPGGVRYGYTF